This is a list of T cell receptor beta chains from one sample in a study of control samples from healthy donors and cancer patients. Assay used: immunoSEQ multiplex PCR; TCRdb lists only in-frame clones, some missing. The sample lists under 70,000 clones; roughly 90% were seen once. The sequenced sample consisted of PBMCs. These receptors were collected from a man between 60 and 75 years old with head and neck cancer. Each CDR3 is given with its conserved first and last residue.

CASSADGGNIQYF,TRBV12-3/TRBV12-4,TRBJ2-4
CAISQRTGERLRRGYTF,TRBV10-3,TRBJ1-2
CAWDAGTPNTGELFF,TRBV30,TRBJ2-2
CSVRQGLYDSPLHF,TRBV29-1,TRBJ1-6
CASSPDRGPYNEQFF,TRBV5-4,TRBJ2-1
CAISAGLTNQPQHF,TRBV10-3,TRBJ1-5
CASSNRGGEQFF,TRBV21-1,TRBJ2-1
CASSNTGVQYEQYF,TRBV6-2/TRBV6-3,TRBJ2-7
CASSRGAGTGGVEQYF,TRBV11-2,TRBJ2-7
CASRFLQYEQFF,TRBV12-2,TRBJ2-1
CASSAQGGANAGYTF,TRBV7-2,TRBJ1-2
CAWRRMGVAYNSPLHF,TRBV30,TRBJ1-6
CASSSAGTSGKPFF,TRBV27,TRBJ2-1
CASSLNTGRHEQYF,TRBV28,TRBJ2-7
CASSLRTSQGTDTQYF,TRBV5-1,TRBJ2-3
CASSFRDSVTGELFF,TRBV5-6,TRBJ2-2
CASSLQAGQGASYEQYF,TRBV4-3,TRBJ2-7
CASSRRSSGGRSTGELFF,TRBV4-2,TRBJ2-2
CARRAGTF,TRBV10-1,TRBJ1-2